Below, 18 T cell receptor beta chains from the same sample are listed, as sequenced in a study of graft-versus-host responses after intestinal transplantation. Clones were sequenced by immunoSEQ multiplex PCR, and TCRdb holds only the in-frame ones, with some missing. The data hold some 35,000 clones, with roughly 94% observed a single time. These receptors have no known antigen. Here the sequenced sample was unstimulated CD4+ T cells sorted from spleen or lymph node cells, taken before transplant. Receptors originate from a human donor who was the organ donor for an intestinal transplant.

This clone was recorded a few times. The chain joins TRBV2 to TRBJ1-6; D unclear. Germline loops: CDR1 SNHLY, CDR2 FYNNEI. This CDR3 is 14 amino acids long. V was trimmed by 2 bases and J by 0 bases, leaving 2 bases between them. This chain's CDR3 is CASSESSYNSPLHF. CDR3 nucleotides: TGTGCCAGCAGTGAATCCTCCTATAATTCACCCCTCCACTTT. Full variable domain (remainder filled in from reference TRBV2 and TRBJ1-6): EPEVTQTPSHQVTQMGQEVILRCVPISNHLYFYWYRQILGQKVEFLVSFYNNEISEKSEIFDDQFSVERPDGSNFTLKIRSTKLEDSAMYFCASSESSYNSPLHFGNGTRLTVT.

This clone was detected only once. The chain uses TRBV11-3 and TRBJ2-7; tentative D call: TRBD1 (5 bases). The V end lost 1 base, the J end lost 3 bases, and 13 bases lay between the germline ends. The CDR3 covers 15 residues. Germline loops: CDR1 SGHNT, CDR2 YENEEA. The CDR3 DNA reads TGTGCCAGCAGCTTAGGTTTGGACAAGAACTACGAGCAGTACTTC. It yields the protein CASSLGLDKNYEQYF.

The chain carries TRBV19 and TRBJ2-3; D might be TRBD2 (5 bases). The CDR3 is 15 residues long. The ends were cut back, 5 bases at V and 3 bases at J, with 15 bases in the middle. Germline values: CDR1 LNHDA, CDR2 SQIVND (reference sequence). CDR3 in DNA: TGTGCCAGTAGTCATGGACTTGGTATTACAGATACGCAGTATTTT. Its translation is CASSHGLGITDTQYF. Together with reference TRBV19 and TRBJ2-3, the CDR3 gives the full variable domain: DGGITQSPKYLFRKEGQNVTLSCEQNLNHDAMYWYRQDPGQGLRLIYYSQIVNDFQKGDIAEGYSVSREKKESFPLTVTSAQKNPTAFYLCASSHGLGITDTQYFGPGTRLTVL.

The V gene is TRBV6-1, the J gene TRBJ1-5; D remains unclear. V lost 5 bases, J lost 1 base, and 3 bases lay in between. Germline CDR1 and CDR2: MNHNS and SASEGT. The CDR3 covers 12 residues. The CDR3 DNA follows: TGTGCCAGCAGTTTGAGCAATCAGCCCCAGCATTTT. Amino acids: CASSLSNQPQHF.

This chain uses TRBV10-3 with TRBJ2-2, with 7 nucleotides matching TRBD2. V dropped 0 bases and J dropped 6; count of bases not matched to a gene: 7. The CDR3 is 16 residues long. Germline CDR1 ENHRY, CDR2 SYGVKD. CDR3 in DNA: TGTGCCATCAGTGAGTCGAGCGGGGTCGTATCCGGGGAGCTGTTTTTT. This translates into CAISESSGVVSGELFF.

The J gene is TRBJ1-2, the V gene TRBV5-4; TRBD1 aligns across 10 bases. Germline-derived CDR1 and CDR2 are SGHNT and YYREEE (reference sequence). The CDR3 totals 14 residues. Trimming cost V 4 bases and J 7 bases; bases outside gene matches: 7. The CDR3 DNA is TGTGCCAGCAGCCTGAGGACAGGGGGGGCTGGCTACACCTTC. Its translation: CASSLRTGGAGYTF.

The chain has TRBV7-3 and TRBJ2-1, with D unclear. Per germline, CDR1 SGHTA and CDR2 FQGTGA. The V and J ends lost 4 bases and 3 bases respectively, with 10 bases between them. The CDR3 runs to 14 residues. The CDR3 here is CASSSGSHYNEQFF. CDR3 DNA sequence: TGTGCCAGCAGCTCCGGATCCCACTACAATGAGCAGTTCTTC.

The chain recombines TRBV5-1 with TRBJ2-7; TRBD1 matches at 10 bases. The CDR3 has 15 amino acids. Germline V CDR1 and CDR2: SGHRS, YFSETQ. J was trimmed by 3 bases and V by 3 bases; bases with no gene match: 6. CDR3 coding DNA: TGCGCCAGCAGCTCTCGGGACAGGGGCGACTACGAGCAGTACTTC. This translates into CASSSRDRGDYEQYF.

This rearrangement joins TRBV29-1 to TRBJ2-1, with 8 bases matching TRBD2. Trimming took 5 bases from V and 0 from J; bases not matched to a gene: 6. CDR1 and CDR2 (germline): SQVTM, ANQGSEA. The CDR3 is made up of 15 amino acids. The DNA of the CDR3 is TGCAGCGTTACATTAGCGGGAAGCTCCTACAATGAGCAGTTCTTC. It specifies CSVTLAGSSYNEQFF.

This chain links TRBV6-1 with TRBJ2-7; D not certain. Looked up from germline, CDR1 is MNHNS and CDR2 is SASEGT. This CDR3 region has 12 residues. V was shortened by 2 bases and J by 3 bases, with 5 bases between the two germline ends. The CDR3 protein is CASSESSYEQYF. In DNA form, the CDR3 reads TGTGCCAGCAGTGAAAGCAGCTACGAGCAGTACTTC.

The chain is built from TRBV7-2 and TRBJ2-7; D is unclear. Trimming removed 0 bases from V and 6 bases from J, with 3 bases in between. Germline lookup yields CDR1 SGHTA and CDR2 FQGNSA. The CDR3 has 11 residues. The CDR3 is CASSLAGEQYF. CDR3 coding DNA: TGTGCCAGCAGCTTAGCGGGCGAGCAGTACTTC.

Regarding this clone: This sample also contains other DNA sequences that code for the same CDR3. The gene calls are TRBV7-8 and TRBJ1-2; D not resolved. Germline V gene lookup returns CDR1 SGHVS and CDR2 FQNEAQ. This CDR3 region has 13 residues. V dropped 1 base and J dropped 0 bases, with 3 bases sitting between them. In DNA form, the CDR3 reads TGTGCCAGCAGCTTAGGTGCTAACTATGGCTACACCTTC. This sequence encodes CASSLGANYGYTF.

In its sample, this clone was seen once. The CDR3 nucleotides read TGTGCCTGGAGTGTACAACCCCAAGAGACCCAGTACTTC. Its translation: CAWSVQPQETQYF. The chain uses TRBV30 and TRBJ2-5, with D unclear. The germline V and J ends were trimmed by 0 bases and 1 base, with 6 bases remaining between them. Germline V lookup: CDR1 GTSNPN, CDR2 SVGIG (reference sequence). The CDR3 sequence is 13 residues long.

The chain employs TRBV5-4 and TRBJ2-7; the match to TRBD1 covers 10 bases. The CDR3 runs 16 residues. The germline gives CDR1 SGHNT, CDR2 YYREEE (reference sequence). Trimming took 0 bases from V and 4 from J; bases not matched to a gene: 7. The CDR3 DNA is TGTGCCAGCAGCTTGGAGGGACAGGGGCGATTTTACGAGCAGTACTTC. Translation: CASSLEGQGRFYEQYF. The full variable domain, in which reference TRBV5-4 and TRBJ2-7 provide the parts outside the CDR3, is ETGVTQSPTHLIKTRGQQVTLRCSSQSGHNTVSWYQQALGQGPQFIFQYYREEENGRGNFPPRFSGLQFPNYSSELNVNALELDDSALYLCASSLEGQGRFYEQYFGPGTRLTVT.

This clone came up once. V is TRBV14 and J is TRBJ1-1; D gene unclear. Germline V gives CDR1 SGHDN, CDR2 FVKESK. This CDR3 is 13 amino acids long. The V end lost 4 bases, the J end lost 5 bases, and 11 bases lay between the germline ends. CDR3 protein: CASSLGVRTEAFF. CDR3 bases: TGTGCCAGCAGCCTAGGAGTTCGTACTGAAGCTTTCTTT.

The rearrangement links TRBV6-1 to TRBJ1-1; D unclear. This CDR3 has 13 amino acids. Trimming left V 9 bases short and J 3 bases short, with 14 bases between. CDR1 and CDR2 (germline): MNHNS, SASEGT. For the CDR3, the DNA is TGTGCCAGTCGTGTAGTACTGGACACTGAAGCTTTCTTT. This translates into CASRVVLDTEAFF.

The V gene is TRBV4-3, the J gene TRBJ2-7; 8 positions agree with TRBD2. The CDR3 has 10 residues. V shed 10 bases, J shed 13 bases, and the junction held 9 bases outside the gene matches. The germline CDR1 and CDR2 sequences are LGHNA and YSLEER. For the CDR3, the DNA is TGCGCCACCAGGACTAGCCGGGAATACTTC. Amino acid sequence: CATRTSREYF.

The chain combines TRBV7-2 with TRBJ2-2; D gene ambiguous. This CDR3 has 13 residues. Germline values: CDR1 SGHTA, CDR2 FQGNSA. The germline V and J ends were trimmed by 1 base and 3 bases, with 3 bases remaining between them. The chain's CDR3 is CASSLVYTGELFF. CDR3 in DNA: TGTGCCAGCAGCTTAGTCTACACCGGGGAGCTGTTTTTT.